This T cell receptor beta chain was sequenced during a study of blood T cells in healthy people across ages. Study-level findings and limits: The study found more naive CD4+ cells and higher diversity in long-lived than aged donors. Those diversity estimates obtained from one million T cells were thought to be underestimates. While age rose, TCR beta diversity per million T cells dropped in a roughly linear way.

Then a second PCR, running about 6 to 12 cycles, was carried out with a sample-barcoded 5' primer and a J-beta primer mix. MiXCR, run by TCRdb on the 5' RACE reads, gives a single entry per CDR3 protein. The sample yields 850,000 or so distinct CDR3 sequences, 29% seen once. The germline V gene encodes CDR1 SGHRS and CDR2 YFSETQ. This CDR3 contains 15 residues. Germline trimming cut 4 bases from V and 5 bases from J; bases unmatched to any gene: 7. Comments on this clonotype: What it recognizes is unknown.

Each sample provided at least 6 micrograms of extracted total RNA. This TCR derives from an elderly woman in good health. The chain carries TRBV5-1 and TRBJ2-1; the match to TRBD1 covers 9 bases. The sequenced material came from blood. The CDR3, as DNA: TGCGCCAGCAGCCACGGGACAGGGTCTGACAATGAGCAGTTCTTC. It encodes CASSHGTGSDNEQFF.